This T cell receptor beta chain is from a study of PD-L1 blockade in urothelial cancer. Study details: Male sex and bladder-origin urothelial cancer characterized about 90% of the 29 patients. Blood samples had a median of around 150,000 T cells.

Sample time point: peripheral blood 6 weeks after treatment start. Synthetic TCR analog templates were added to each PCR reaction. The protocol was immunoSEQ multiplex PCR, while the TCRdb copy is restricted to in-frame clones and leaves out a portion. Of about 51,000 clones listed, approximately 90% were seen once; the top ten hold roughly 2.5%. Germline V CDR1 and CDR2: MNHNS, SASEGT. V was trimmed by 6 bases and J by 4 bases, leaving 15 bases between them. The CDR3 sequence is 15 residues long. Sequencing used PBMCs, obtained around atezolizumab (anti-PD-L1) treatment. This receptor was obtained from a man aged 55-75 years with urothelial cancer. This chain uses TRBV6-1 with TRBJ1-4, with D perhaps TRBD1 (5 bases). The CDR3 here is CASRHDRGVNEKLFF. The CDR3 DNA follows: TGTGCCAGCAGACACGACCGGGGGGTTAATGAAAAACTGTTTTTT.